Shown below are 4 T cell receptor beta chains from a single sample sequenced in a study of shared clonotypes between healthy human individuals. Clones were read by immunoSEQ multiplex PCR, and TCRdb kept only the in-frame ones, dropping some. This sample has 2 million to 2.5 million clones; about 94% occur once, and the top ten carry roughly 0.13%. The material sequenced was naive CD4+ T cells sorted from blood. Subset described: CD45RA+ positively selected. The origin of the receptors is a man aged 18 to 29 in good health.

J is TRBJ2-3 and V is TRBV6-5; 8 bases align to TRBD2. The CDR3 loop spans 14 amino acids. Germline V gene lookup returns CDR1 MNHEY and CDR2 SVGAGI. The trim removed 8 bases at V and 0 bases at J, leaving 4 bases unmatched. The CDR3 region is CASGRGASTDTQYF. DNA of the CDR3: TGTGCCAGCGGGCGGGGGGCTAGCACAGATACGCAGTATTTT.

V gene TRBV30 combines with J gene TRBJ1-6; unclear D gene. The ends were cut back, 0 bases at V and 7 bases at J, with 10 bases in the middle. Germline loops: CDR1 GTSNPN, CDR2 SVGIG (reference sequence). The length of the CDR3 is 14 residues. Here the CDR3 reads CAWSVNTINSPLHF. The CDR3 region has the DNA TGTGCCTGGAGTGTAAACACGATAAATTCACCCCTCCACTTT. Supplemented by reference TRBV30 and TRBJ1-6, the full variable domain reads SQTIHQWPATLVQPVGSPLSLECTVEGTSNPNLYWYRQAAGRGLQLLFYSVGIGQISSEVPQNLSASRPQDRQFILSSKKLLLSDSGFYLCAWSVNTINSPLHFGNGTRLTVT.

CDR3 loop: CASSLEGANEKLFF. The CDR3, as DNA: TGTGCCAGCAGCTTGGAAGGGGCTAATGAAAAACTGTTTTTT. The gene calls are TRBV5-4 and TRBJ1-4, with D perhaps matching TRBD1 (5 bases). Germline CDR1 SGHNT, CDR2 YYREEE (reference sequence). V lost 0 bases, J lost 3 bases, and 6 bases lay in between. This CDR3 comprises 14 residues.

The gene calls are TRBV15 and TRBJ2-3; 9 bases are shared with TRBD2. CDR1 LNHNV and CDR2 YYDKDF come from the germline V gene (reference sequence). The CDR3 is made up of 18 amino acids. The V gene end was trimmed by 3 bases and the J gene end by 1 base; junction bases not matched to a gene: 11. The CDR3 bases are TGTGCCACCAGCAGCCCCAGGGGTAGCGGGGGCGGCACAGATACGCAGTATTTT. Its translation: CATSSPRGSGGGTDTQYF.